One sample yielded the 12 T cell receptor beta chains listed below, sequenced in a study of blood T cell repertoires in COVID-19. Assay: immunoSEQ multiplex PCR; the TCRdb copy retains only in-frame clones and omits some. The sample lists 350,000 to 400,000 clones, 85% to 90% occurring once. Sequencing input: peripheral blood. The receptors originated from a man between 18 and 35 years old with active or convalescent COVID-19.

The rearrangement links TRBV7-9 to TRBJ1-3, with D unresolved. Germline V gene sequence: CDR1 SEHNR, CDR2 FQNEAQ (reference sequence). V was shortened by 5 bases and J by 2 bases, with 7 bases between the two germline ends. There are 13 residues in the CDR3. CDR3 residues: CASSPNPGNTIYF. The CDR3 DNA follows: TGTGCCAGCAGCCCAAATCCTGGAAACACCATATATTTT.

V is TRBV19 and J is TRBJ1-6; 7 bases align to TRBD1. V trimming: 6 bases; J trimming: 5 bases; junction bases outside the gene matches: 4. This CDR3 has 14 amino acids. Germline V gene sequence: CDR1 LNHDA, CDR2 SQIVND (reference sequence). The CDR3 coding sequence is TGTGCCAGTAGCCCAGGGGGTCATAATTCACCCCTCCACTTT. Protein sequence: CASSPGGHNSPLHF.

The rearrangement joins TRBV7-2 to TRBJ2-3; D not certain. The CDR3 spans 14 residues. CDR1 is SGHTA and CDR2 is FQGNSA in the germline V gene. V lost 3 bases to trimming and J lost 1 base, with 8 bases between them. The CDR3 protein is CASSFNRGTDTQYF. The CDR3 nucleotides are TGTGCCAGCAGCTTTAATCGGGGCACAGATACGCAGTATTTT.

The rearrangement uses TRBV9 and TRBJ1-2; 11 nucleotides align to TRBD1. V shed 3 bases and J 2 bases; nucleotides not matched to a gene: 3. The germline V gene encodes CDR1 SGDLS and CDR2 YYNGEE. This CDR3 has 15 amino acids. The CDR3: CASSARDRGNYGYTF. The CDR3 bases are TGTGCCAGCAGCGCGAGGGACAGGGGGAACTATGGCTACACCTTC.

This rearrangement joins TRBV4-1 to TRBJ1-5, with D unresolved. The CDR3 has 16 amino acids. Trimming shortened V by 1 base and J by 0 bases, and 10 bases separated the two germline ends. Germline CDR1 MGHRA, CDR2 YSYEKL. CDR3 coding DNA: TGCGCCAGCAGCCAAGTCCAGGACTCTAGCAATCAGCCCCAGCATTTT. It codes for CASSQVQDSSNQPQHF.

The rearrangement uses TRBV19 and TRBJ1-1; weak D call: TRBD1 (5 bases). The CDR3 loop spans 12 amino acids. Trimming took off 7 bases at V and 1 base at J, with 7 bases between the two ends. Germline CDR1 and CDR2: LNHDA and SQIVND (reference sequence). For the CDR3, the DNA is TGTGCCAGTAAAACAGGGAACACTGAAGCTTTCTTT. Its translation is CASKTGNTEAFF.

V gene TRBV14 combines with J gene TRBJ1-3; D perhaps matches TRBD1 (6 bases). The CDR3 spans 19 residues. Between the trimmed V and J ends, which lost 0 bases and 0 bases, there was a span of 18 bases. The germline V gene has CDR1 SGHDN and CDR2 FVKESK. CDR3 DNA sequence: TGTGCCAGCAGCCAAGAACCCCCTCAGGGGACGAGCTCTGGAAACACCATATATTTT. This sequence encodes CASSQEPPQGTSSGNTIYF.

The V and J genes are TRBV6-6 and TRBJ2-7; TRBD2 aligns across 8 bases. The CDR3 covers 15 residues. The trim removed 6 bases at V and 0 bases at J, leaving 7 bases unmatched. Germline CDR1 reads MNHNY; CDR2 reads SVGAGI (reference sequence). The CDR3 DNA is TGTGCCAGCAGACCGGGGGGGCGGGGCTCCTACGAGCAGTACTTC. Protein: CASRPGGRGSYEQYF.

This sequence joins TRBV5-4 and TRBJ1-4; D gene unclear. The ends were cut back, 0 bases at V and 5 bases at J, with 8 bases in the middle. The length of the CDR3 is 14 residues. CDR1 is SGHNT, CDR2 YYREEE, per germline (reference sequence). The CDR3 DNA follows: TGTGCCAGCAGCTTGGGGCGACAAAATGAAAAACTGTTTTTT. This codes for CASSLGRQNEKLFF.

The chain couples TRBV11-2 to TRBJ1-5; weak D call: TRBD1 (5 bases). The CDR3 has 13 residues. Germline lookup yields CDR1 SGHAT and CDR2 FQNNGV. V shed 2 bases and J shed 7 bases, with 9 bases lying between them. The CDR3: CASSLQGGQPQHF. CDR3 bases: TGTGCCAGCAGCTTACAGGGTGGACAGCCCCAGCATTTT.

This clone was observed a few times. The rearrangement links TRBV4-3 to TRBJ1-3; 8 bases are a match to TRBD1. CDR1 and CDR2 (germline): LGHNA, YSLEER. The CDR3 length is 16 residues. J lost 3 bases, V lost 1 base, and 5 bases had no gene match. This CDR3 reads CASSQAPGGDGNTIYF. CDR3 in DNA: TGCGCCAGCAGCCAAGCCCCAGGGGGCGATGGAAACACCATATATTTT.

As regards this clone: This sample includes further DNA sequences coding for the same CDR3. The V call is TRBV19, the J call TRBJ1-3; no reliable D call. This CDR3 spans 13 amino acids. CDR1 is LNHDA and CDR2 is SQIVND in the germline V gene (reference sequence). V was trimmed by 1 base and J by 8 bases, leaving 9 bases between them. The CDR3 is CASSIGLLDTIYF. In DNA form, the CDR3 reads TGTGCCAGTAGTATAGGACTTTTGGACACCATATATTTT.